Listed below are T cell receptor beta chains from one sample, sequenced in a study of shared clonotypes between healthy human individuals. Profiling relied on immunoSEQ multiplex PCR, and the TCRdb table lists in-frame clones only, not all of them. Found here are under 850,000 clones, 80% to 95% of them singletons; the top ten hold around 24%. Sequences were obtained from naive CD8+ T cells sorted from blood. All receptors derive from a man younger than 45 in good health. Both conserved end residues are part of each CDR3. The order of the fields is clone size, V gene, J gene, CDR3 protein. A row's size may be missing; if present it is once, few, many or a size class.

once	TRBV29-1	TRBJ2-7	CSVLGGTGNYEQYF
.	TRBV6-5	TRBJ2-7	CASSYSGSYEQYF
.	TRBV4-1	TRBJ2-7	CASSQGSSGTYYEQYF
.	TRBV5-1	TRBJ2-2	CASQKLAGGNIGELFF
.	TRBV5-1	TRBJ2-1	CASSLTNRAGGLAGYEQFF
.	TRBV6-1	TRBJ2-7	CASSEAVADVSYEQYF
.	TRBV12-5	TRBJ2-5	CASGLVFGQNAQETQYF
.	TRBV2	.	CARSKPSSYEQYF
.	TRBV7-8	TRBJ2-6	CASSSRESGANVLTF
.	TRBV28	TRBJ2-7	CASSLGGYSYEQYF
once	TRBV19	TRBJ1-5	CASSIDWGLTNQPQHF
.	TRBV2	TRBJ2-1	CASSVGRSYNEQFF
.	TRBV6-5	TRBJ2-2	CASSYFQSTGELFF
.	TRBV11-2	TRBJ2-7	CASSKSTSGRLYEQYF
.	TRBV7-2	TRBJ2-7	CASTPLDKASYEQYF
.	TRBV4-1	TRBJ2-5	CASSLGPGLAEETQYF
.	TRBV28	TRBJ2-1	CASCPEWGGNEQFF
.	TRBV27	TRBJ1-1	CASSSVLGVGEAFF
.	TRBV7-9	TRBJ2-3	CASSPRQRAADTQYF
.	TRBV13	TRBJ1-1	CASSLQGPLTEAFF
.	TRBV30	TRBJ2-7	CAWDNGVSEQYF
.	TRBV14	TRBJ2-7	CASSFSGPPYEQYF
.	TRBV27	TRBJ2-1	CASSLPARRGNEQFF